These 21 T cell receptor beta chains were sequenced from one sample in a study of response to subunit inactivated influenza vaccine. TCRdb redid the calling of the RT-PCR reads with MiXCR, one entry per CDR3 protein. The profile shows hundreds of thousands of distinct CDR3 sequences, around 15% of them singletons. The sequencing used PBMCs from blood, collected about 14 days before vaccination. The receptors come from a man aged 45-65 years who received an inactivated influenza vaccine.

The chain has TRBV20-1 and TRBJ1-6; D may be TRBD1 (5 bases). The CDR3 length is 13 residues. Trimming took off 3 bases at V and 6 bases at J, with 9 bases between the two ends. Germline V CDR1 and CDR2: DFQATT, SNEGSKA (reference sequence). The CDR3 region is CSASDRLNSPLHF. The CDR3 DNA sequence: TGCAGTGCTAGCGACAGACTTAATTCACCCCTCCACTTT.

This clonotype was found many times. V and J are TRBV20-1 and TRBJ1-6; D not resolved. CDR3 length equals 14 residues. CDR1 is DFQATT, CDR2 SNEGSKA, per germline (reference sequence). V was clipped by 0 bases and J by 7 bases, with 10 bases between them. The CDR3 sequence: CSARELSGNSPLHF. The CDR3 DNA sequence: TGCAGTGCTAGAGAGCTGTCCGGGAATTCACCCCTCCACTTT.

This clonotype came up a few times. V and J are TRBV29-1 and TRBJ1-1; D is undetermined. Looked up from germline, CDR1 is SQVTM and CDR2 is ANQGSEA. With 7 bases removed from V and 0 bases from J, the gap between germline ends came to 9 bases. This CDR3 is 12 amino acids long. DNA for the CDR3: TGCAGCGGCGGCCTCATGAACACTGAAGCTTTCTTT. This translates into CSGGLMNTEAFF.

The rearrangement joins TRBV5-6 to TRBJ2-2; 10 bases align to TRBD2. The CDR3 runs 18 residues. J was trimmed by 8 bases and V by 6 bases; bases with no gene match: 19. Germline V gives CDR1 SGHDT, CDR2 YYEEEE. CDR3 nucleotide sequence: TGTGCCAGCACCCCCGCCGTGGCGCTAGCGGGAGTTGAGGGGGAGCTGTTTTTT. The encoded protein is CASTPAVALAGVEGELFF.

The V gene is TRBV20-1, the J gene TRBJ2-1; D remains unclear. Germline loops: CDR1 DFQATT, CDR2 SNEGSKA (reference sequence). The CDR3 covers 14 residues. V lost 7 bases, J lost 3 bases, and 16 bases lay in between. DNA for the CDR3: TGCAGTGTAGCCCCCCCTCGCAACTACAATGAGCAGTTCTTC. It specifies CSVAPPRNYNEQFF.

The CDR3 DNA follows: TGTGCCAGCAGGAGATATAACCTCTACGAGCAGTACTTC. This encodes CASRRYNLYEQYF. The V call is TRBV6-2 or TRBV6-3, the J call TRBJ2-7; D is unclear. The CDR3 runs 13 residues. Between the trimmed V and J ends, which lost 6 bases and 3 bases, there was a span of 12 bases. Germline V gene lookup returns CDR1 MNHEY and CDR2 SVGEGT.

This clonotype appeared many times. This rearrangement joins TRBV6-2 or TRBV6-3 to TRBJ2-1; D is unclear. V lost 6 bases, J lost 8 bases, and 8 bases lay in between. Germline CDR1 is MNHEY and CDR2 is SVGEGT. CDR3 length: 11 residues. Written as DNA, the CDR3 is TGTGCCAGCAGCCCCGCCTATGAGCAGTTCTTC. Protein: CASSPAYEQFF.

The rearrangement joins TRBV5-1 to TRBJ2-1; tentative D call: TRBD1 (7 bases). The CDR3 length is 15 residues. Germline V gene sequence: CDR1 SGHRS, CDR2 YFSETQ. V was clipped by 3 bases and J by 10 bases, with 20 bases between them. The CDR3 protein is CASSSSRDSTGEQFF. The CDR3 DNA reads TGCGCCAGCAGCTCTTCTCGGGACTCGACAGGGGAGCAGTTCTTC.

This clonotype appeared a few times. The chain uses TRBV20-1 and TRBJ2-1; possible D gene TRBD1, 6 bases. V dropped 5 bases and J dropped 2 bases, with 13 bases sitting between them. Germline-derived CDR1 and CDR2 are DFQATT and SNEGSKA (reference sequence). CDR3 size: 14 residues. The CDR3 loop is CSASGVGAYNEQFF. The DNA for the CDR3 is TGCAGTGCTTCAGGGGTAGGAGCCTACAATGAGCAGTTCTTC.

The V call is TRBV20-1, the J call TRBJ1-1; TRBD1 matches at 7 bases. The V segment lost 6 bases and the J segment 2 bases; nucleotides outside the gene matches: 9. The V gene's germline CDR1 is DFQATT and CDR2 SNEGSKA (reference sequence). The CDR3 length is 14 residues. DNA of the CDR3: TGCAGTGCGAAAAAGACAGGGACTAACACTGAAGCTTTCTTT. Its translation is CSAKKTGTNTEAFF.

This chain connects TRBV5-5 to TRBJ1-5; D remains unclear. The CDR3 has 16 residues. V lost 0 bases and J 4 bases, leaving 14 bases between the germline ends. CDR1 and CDR2 from the germline V gene are SGHKS and YYEKEE (reference sequence). The chain's CDR3 is CASSLGRGSGNQPQHF. CDR3 DNA: TGTGCCAGCAGCTTGGGGAGAGGGTCGGGGAATCAGCCCCAGCATTTT.

Ten or more counts support this clonotype. J is TRBJ1-5 and V is TRBV25-1, with a possible D match to TRBD1 (6 bases). The CDR3 is 15 amino acids. V gave up 1 base and J gave up 7 bases, with 14 bases separating them. In germline, CDR1 is MGHDK, CDR2 SYGVNS. Written as DNA, the CDR3 is TGTGCCAGCAGTGAATCCTCCCAGGGGCAGCAGCCCCAGCATTTT. It is translated as CASSESSQGQQPQHF. Full variable domain (rest looked up from reference TRBV25-1 and TRBJ1-5): EADIYQTPRYLVIGTGKKITLECSQTMGHDKMYWYQQDPGMELHLIHYSYGVNSTEKGDLSSESTVSRIRTEHFPLTLESARPSHTSQYLCASSESSQGQQPQHFGDGTRLSIL.

This clonotype was detected ten times or more. The CDR3 is CASRRASTDTQYF. The CDR3 DNA reads TGCGCCAGCCGTAGAGCTAGCACAGATACGCAGTATTTT. The chain recombines TRBV5-1 with TRBJ2-3; D remains unclear. The CDR3 is 13 amino acids. V gave up 7 bases and J gave up 0 bases, with 9 bases separating them. Germline CDR1 SGHRS, CDR2 YFSETQ.

This clonotype came up a few times. The gene calls are TRBV4-1 and TRBJ1-1; tentative D call: TRBD1 (5 bases). This CDR3 region has 16 residues. Looked up from germline, CDR1 is MGHRA and CDR2 is YSYEKL. V dropped 0 bases and J dropped 0 bases, with 11 bases sitting between them. The CDR3 loop reads CASSQEGAMMNTEAFF. The DNA for the CDR3 is TGCGCCAGCAGCCAAGAAGGGGCGATGATGAACACTGAAGCTTTCTTT.

This clonotype was detected only a few times. The chain couples TRBV28 to TRBJ2-6; 8 nucleotides agree with TRBD2. CDR1 is MDHEN, CDR2 SYDVKM, per germline. Germline trimming cut 10 bases from V and 3 bases from J; bases unmatched to any gene: 14. The CDR3 has 17 amino acids. As DNA, the CDR3 is TGTGCCACCTCCCGCCGGGGGGGTCTAGGTGGGGCCAACGTCCTGACTTTC. Translated: CATSRRGGLGGANVLTF.

This clonotype was seen only a few times. This rearrangement joins TRBV25-1 to TRBJ1-1; a weak D match, TRBD1 (5 bases). The V gene lost 9 bases and the J gene lost 11 bases, with 19 bases spanning the gap. The CDR3 totals 12 residues. The germline V gene encodes CDR1 MGHDK and CDR2 SYGVNS. This chain's CDR3 is CASRAGTAGAFF. In nucleotides, the CDR3 is TGTGCCAGTAGAGCCGGGACGGCCGGGGCTTTCTTT.

The table lists this clonotype with a few counts. The genes are TRBV5-5 and TRBJ1-6; tentatively, D is TRBD1 (5 bases). Trimming cost V 7 bases and J 6 bases, with 17 bases left between them. Germline assignment: CDR1 SGHKS and CDR2 YYEKEE (reference sequence). The CDR3 has 15 residues. DNA for the CDR3: TGTGCCAGCGACATTTACGGGGCGGTTAATTCACCCCTCCACTTT. It yields the protein CASDIYGAVNSPLHF.

This clonotype was seen a handful of times. The chain carries TRBV13 and TRBJ1-1, with a tentative D call TRBD1 (5 bases). The CDR3 is made up of 14 amino acids. In germline, CDR1 is PRHDT, CDR2 FYEKMQ (reference sequence). The V gene lost 3 bases and the J gene lost 1 base, with 9 bases spanning the gap. Here the CDR3 reads CASSFLRANTEAFF. The DNA for the CDR3 is TGTGCCAGCAGCTTTCTCAGGGCGAACACTGAAGCTTTCTTT.

This clonotype has ten or more counts. The V and J genes are TRBV12-3 or TRBV12-4 and TRBJ2-1; D uncertain. V was shortened by 9 bases and J by 6 bases, with 18 bases between the two germline ends. The CDR3 contains 14 residues. CDR3 protein: CASSLVPPGNEQFF. For the CDR3, the DNA is TGTGCCAGTTCCCTAGTACCTCCGGGCAATGAGCAGTTCTTC.

J is TRBJ2-7 and V is TRBV10-3; D tentatively reads TRBD1 or TRBD2 (7 bases each). Per the germline V gene, CDR1 is ENHRY and CDR2 is SYGVKD. This CDR3 is built from 17 residues. V lost 6 bases and J lost 9, with 30 bases in between. The CDR3 sequence: CAISKGAGARGLSGQYF. As DNA, the CDR3 is TGTGCCATCAGCAAGGGGGCGGGAGCTCGCGGTCTGTCGGGGCAGTACTTC.

The chain uses TRBV6-1 and TRBJ1-2, with 10 bases that match TRBD1. CDR3 size: 14 residues. Per germline, CDR1 MNHNS and CDR2 SASEGT. With V trimmed by 7 bases and J by 6 bases, 8 bases remained unmatched. This CDR3 reads CASTGTGAFHGYTF. Written as DNA, the CDR3 is TGTGCCAGCACCGGGACAGGGGCGTTTCATGGCTACACCTTC.